The T cell receptor beta chain described here comes from a study of T cell changes during pregnancy in multiple sclerosis. The CDR3 sequence is 14 residues long. V was pared by 0 bases and J by 2 bases, with 1 base of the junction left unmatched. Germline values: CDR1 SGHDT, CDR2 YYEEEE. Assay used: immunoSEQ multiplex PCR; TCRdb lists only in-frame clones, some missing. The sample lists around 51,000 clones; just over 90% were seen once. The rearrangement links TRBV5-6 to TRBJ2-7, with 8 bases identical to TRBD1. This material consisted of peripheral blood, taken in the second trimester of pregnancy. This TCR derives from a female donor with multiple sclerosis, enrolled in a pregnancy study. This CDR3 is CASSLEQGAYEQYF. The CDR3 DNA follows: TGTGCCAGCAGCTTGGAACAGGGGGCCTACGAGCAGTACTTC.